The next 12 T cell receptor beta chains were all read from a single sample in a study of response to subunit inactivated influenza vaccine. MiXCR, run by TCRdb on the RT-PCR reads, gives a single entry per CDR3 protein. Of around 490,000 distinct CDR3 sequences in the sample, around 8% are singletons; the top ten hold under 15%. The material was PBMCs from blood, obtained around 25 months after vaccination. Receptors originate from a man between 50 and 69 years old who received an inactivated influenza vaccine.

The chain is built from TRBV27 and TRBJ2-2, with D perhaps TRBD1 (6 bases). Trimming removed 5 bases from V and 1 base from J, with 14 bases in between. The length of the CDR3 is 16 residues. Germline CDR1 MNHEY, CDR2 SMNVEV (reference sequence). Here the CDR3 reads CASSPIGGQNTGELFF. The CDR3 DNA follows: TGTGCCAGCAGTCCTATAGGGGGACAGAACACCGGGGAGCTGTTTTTT.

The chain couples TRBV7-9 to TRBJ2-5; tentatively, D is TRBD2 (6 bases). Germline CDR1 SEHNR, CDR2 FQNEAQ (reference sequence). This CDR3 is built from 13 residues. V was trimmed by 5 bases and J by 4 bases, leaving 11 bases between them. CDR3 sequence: CASSVRERETQYF. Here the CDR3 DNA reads TGTGCCAGCAGCGTTCGGGAGAGAGAGACCCAGTACTTC.

The CDR3 loop is CASSAGTTGELFF. CDR3 sequence (DNA): TGTGCCAGCAGCGCAGGGACCACCGGGGAGCTGTTTTTT. The V call is TRBV9, the J call TRBJ2-2; D possibly uses TRBD1 or TRBD2 (5 bases each). The CDR3 contains 13 residues. Trimming shortened V by 3 bases and J by 4 bases, and 7 bases separated the two germline ends. Germline values: CDR1 SGDLS, CDR2 YYNGEE.

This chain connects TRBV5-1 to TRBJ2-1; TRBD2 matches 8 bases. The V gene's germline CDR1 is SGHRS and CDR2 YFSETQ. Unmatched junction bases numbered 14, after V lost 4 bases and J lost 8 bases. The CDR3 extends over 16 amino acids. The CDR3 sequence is CASSVGGTSKIDEQFF. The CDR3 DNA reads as TGCGCCAGCAGCGTCGGGGGGACTAGTAAAATAGATGAGCAGTTCTTC.

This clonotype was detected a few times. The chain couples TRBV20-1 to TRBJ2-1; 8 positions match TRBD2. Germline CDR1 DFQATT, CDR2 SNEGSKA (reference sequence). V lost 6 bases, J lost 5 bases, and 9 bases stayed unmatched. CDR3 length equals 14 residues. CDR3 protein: CSALRGSGNNEQFF. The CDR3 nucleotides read TGCAGTGCCCTGCGGGGTAGCGGGAACAATGAGCAGTTCTTC.

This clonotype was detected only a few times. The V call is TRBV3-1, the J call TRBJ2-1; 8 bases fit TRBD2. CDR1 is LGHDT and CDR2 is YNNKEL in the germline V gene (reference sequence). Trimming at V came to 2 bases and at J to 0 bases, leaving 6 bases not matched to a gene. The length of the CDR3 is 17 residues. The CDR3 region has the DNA TGTGCCAGCAGCCAAAGTTTACTAGCGGTCTCCTACAATGAGCAGTTCTTC. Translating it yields CASSQSLLAVSYNEQFF.

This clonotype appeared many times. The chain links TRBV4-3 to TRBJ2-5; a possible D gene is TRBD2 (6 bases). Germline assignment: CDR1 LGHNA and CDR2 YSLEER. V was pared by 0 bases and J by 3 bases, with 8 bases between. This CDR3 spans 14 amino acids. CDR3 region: CASSQDWREETQYF. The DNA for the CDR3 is TGCGCCAGCAGCCAAGATTGGAGGGAAGAGACCCAGTACTTC.

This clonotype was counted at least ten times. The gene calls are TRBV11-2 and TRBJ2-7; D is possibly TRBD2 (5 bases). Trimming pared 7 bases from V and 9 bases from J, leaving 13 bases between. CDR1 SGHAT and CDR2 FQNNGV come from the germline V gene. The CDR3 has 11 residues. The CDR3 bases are TGTGCCAGCACCAGAGGTGGAGGGCAGTACTTC. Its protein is CASTRGGGQYF. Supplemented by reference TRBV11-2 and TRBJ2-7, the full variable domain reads EAGVAQSPRYKIIEKRQSVAFWCNPISGHATLYWYQQILGQGPKLLIQFQNNGVVDDSQLPKDRFSAERLKGVDSTLKIQPAKLEDSAVYLCASTRGGGQYFGPGTRLTVT.

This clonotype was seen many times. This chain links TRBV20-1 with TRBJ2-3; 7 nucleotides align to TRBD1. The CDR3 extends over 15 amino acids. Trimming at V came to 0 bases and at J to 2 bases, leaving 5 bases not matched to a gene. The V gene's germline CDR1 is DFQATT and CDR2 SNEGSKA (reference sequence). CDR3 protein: CSARDPQGPTDTQYF. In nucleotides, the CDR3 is TGCAGTGCTAGAGATCCACAGGGGCCCACAGATACGCAGTATTTT.

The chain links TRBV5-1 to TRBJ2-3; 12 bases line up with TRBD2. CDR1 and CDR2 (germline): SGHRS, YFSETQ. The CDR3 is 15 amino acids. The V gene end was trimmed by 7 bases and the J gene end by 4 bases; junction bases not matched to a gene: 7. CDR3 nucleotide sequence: TGCGCCAGCCAAAACCTAGCGGGGGGGCCAGATACGCAGTATTTT. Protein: CASQNLAGGPDTQYF.

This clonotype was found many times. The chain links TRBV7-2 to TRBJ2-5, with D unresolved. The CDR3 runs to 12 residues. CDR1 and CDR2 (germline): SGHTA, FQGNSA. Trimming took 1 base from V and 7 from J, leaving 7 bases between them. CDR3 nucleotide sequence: TGTGCCAGCAGCTTAGAGGGTAGGACCCAGTACTTC. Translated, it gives CASSLEGRTQYF. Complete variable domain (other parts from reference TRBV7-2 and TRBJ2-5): GAGVSQSPSNKVTEKGKDVELRCDPISGHTALYWYRQSLGQGLEFLIYFQGNSAPDKSGLPSDRFSAERTGGSVSTLTIQRTQQEDSAVYLCASSLEGRTQYFGPGTRLLVL.

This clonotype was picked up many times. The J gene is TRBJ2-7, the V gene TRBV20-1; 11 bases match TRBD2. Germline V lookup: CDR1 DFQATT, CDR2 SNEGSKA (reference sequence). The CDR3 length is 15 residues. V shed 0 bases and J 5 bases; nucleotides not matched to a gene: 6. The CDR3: CSARDYTTSGDEQYF. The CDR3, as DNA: TGCAGTGCTAGAGATTATACGACTAGCGGGGACGAGCAGTACTTC.